The TCR delta chain described here comes from a study of gamma-delta T cells after stem cell transplantation. TCRdb re-processed the RT-PCR reads using CATT. Counted here are around 2,000 delta-chain clones, around a sixth occurring once; the ten biggest clones make up roughly 30%. This clone was found a few times. A far larger clone is only one base removed, so a read error is likely. Other DNA sequences in the sample encode the same CDR3. This TCR was sampled from a human donor. It is not recorded whose cells these are; they may come from a transplant donor. Sequenced material: gamma-delta T cells.

CDR3 loop: CACDKLGDTPWDTRQMFF. CDR3 nucleotide sequence: TGTGCCTGTGACAAACTGGGAGATACCCCCTGGGACACCCGACAGATGTTTTTC. The rearrangement uses TRDV2 and TRDJ3, with a possible D match to TRDD3 (6 bases). Germline CDR1 reads GEAIGNYY; CDR2 reads EKD. The CDR3 loop spans 18 amino acids. Trimming removed 2 bases from V and 2 bases from J, with 15 bases in between.